These T cell receptor beta chains were read from a single sample in a study of tumor-infiltrating lymphocytes in primary liver carcinoma. TCRdb independently ran MiXCR on the multiplex PCR reads; one entry per CDR3 protein. The table shows more than 85,000 distinct CDR3 sequences, with about four fifths occurring only once. Material for sequencing was liver tumor tissue from sampling region 3. The source is a man in his forties with primary liver carcinoma and hepatitis B virus infection. CDR3s leave out the opening cysteine and the closing phenylalanine or tryptophan.

CDR3 length: 11
J gene: TRBJ2-7
V gene: TRBV29-1
CDR3 protein: SVEAHGTFEQY

CDR3 length: 12
J gene: TRBJ2-1
V gene: TRBV9
CDR3 protein: ASSSGLAVDEQF

CDR3 length: 14
J gene: TRBJ1-3
V gene: TRBV28
CDR3 protein: ANSLSLAGSGNTIY

CDR3 length: 14
J gene: TRBJ2-1
V gene: TRBV29-1
CDR3 protein: SVESYTSGMYNEQF

CDR3 length: 13
J gene: TRBJ2-7
V gene: TRBV4-2
CDR3 protein: ASSHRTGNSYEQY

CDR3 length: 14
J gene: TRBJ2-2
V gene: TRBV6-2/TRBV6-3
CDR3 protein: ASGRAGTPFTGELF

CDR3 length: 10
J gene: TRBJ2-1
V gene: TRBV6-2/TRBV6-3
CDR3 protein: VSSVRTREQF

CDR3 length: 15
J gene: TRBJ2-6
V gene: TRBV11-2
CDR3 protein: ASRPRRWWTGANVLT

CDR3 length: 15
J gene: TRBJ2-5
V gene: TRBV11-2
CDR3 protein: AGSVRLAGDSSETQY

CDR3 length: 14
J gene: TRBJ2-3
V gene: TRBV13
CDR3 protein: ASSFLSRQSADTQY

CDR3 length: 11
J gene: TRBJ2-7
V gene: TRBV12-3/TRBV12-4
CDR3 protein: ATSFGHVYEQY

CDR3 length: 14
J gene: TRBJ1-5
V gene: TRBV4-1
CDR3 protein: ASSPVERVGKQPQH

CDR3 length: 13
J gene: TRBJ1-1
V gene: TRBV5-1
CDR3 protein: ASSLDNPGGTGAF

CDR3 length: 15
J gene: TRBJ2-1
V gene: TRBV4-2
CDR3 protein: ASSSDRGSSTYNVQF

CDR3 length: 11
J gene: TRBJ2-7
V gene: TRBV4-3
CDR3 protein: ASSPRLPEEQY

CDR3 length: 11
J gene: TRBJ1-1
V gene: TRBV28
CDR3 protein: ASNPGTLLGAF

CDR3 length: 9
J gene: TRBJ2-5
V gene: TRBV29-1
CDR3 protein: SVEVAQTHY

CDR3 length: 10
J gene: TRBJ1-1
V gene: TRBV19
CDR3 protein: ASSIRWGKAF

CDR3 length: 17
J gene: TRBJ2-3
V gene: TRBV11-1
CDR3 protein: VSSSGGSSVGTRTDTQY

CDR3 length: 14
J gene: TRBJ2-3
V gene: TRBV11-3
CDR3 protein: ASSGSPAGRVDTQY

CDR3 length: 9
J gene: TRBJ2-1
V gene: TRBV24-1
CDR3 protein: ATGRNDDHF

CDR3 length: 13
J gene: TRBJ2-1
V gene: TRBV7-8
CDR3 protein: ASSLLGTGINEQF

CDR3 length: 14
J gene: TRBJ2-7
V gene: TRBV6-5
CDR3 protein: ASSSPPGQGSCEQY

CDR3 length: 13
J gene: TRBJ2-3
V gene: TRBV10-3
CDR3 protein: VISGGSGSTDTQY

CDR3 length: 12
J gene: TRBJ1-2
V gene: TRBV20-1
CDR3 protein: SAREIQGNYGYT

CDR3 length: 11
J gene: TRBJ1-4
V gene: TRBV29-1
CDR3 protein: NVEEGLGEKLL

CDR3 length: 13
J gene: TRBJ2-7
V gene: TRBV6-2/TRBV6-3
CDR3 protein: ASSTLISGGYEQC

CDR3 length: 12
J gene: TRBJ1-5
V gene: TRBV6-1
CDR3 protein: ISSLQGATQPQH

CDR3 length: 11
J gene: TRBJ2-5
V gene: TRBV29-1
CDR3 protein: SVSGLGQDIQY

CDR3 length: 13
J gene: TRBJ2-1
V gene: TRBV4-2
CDR3 protein: ATPWTSKSLNEQL

CDR3 length: 11
J gene: TRBJ2-7
V gene: TRBV12-3/TRBV12-4
CDR3 protein: ASSRGGPYEQY

CDR3 length: 14
J gene: TRBJ1-1
V gene: TRBV4-3
CDR3 protein: ASSPVGGGMNTEVF

CDR3 length: 11
J gene: TRBJ2-7
V gene: TRBV11-1
CDR3 protein: ASRGRRSYEQY

CDR3 length: 12
J gene: TRBJ2-3
V gene: TRBV11-1
CDR3 protein: ASSPGPCTDTQY

CDR3 length: 13
J gene: TRBJ2-1
V gene: TRBV6-1
CDR3 protein: VSTLERHTYNEQF

CDR3 length: 14
J gene: TRBJ1-1
V gene: TRBV5-6
CDR3 protein: VSSYRTDRGETEAF